The TCR beta chain under discussion was sequenced for a study of a mutant IDH1 vaccine in newly diagnosed glioma. Points on this clone: The antigen is not known.

The CDR3 is 14 residues long. Between the trimmed V and J ends, which lost 2 bases and 5 bases, there was a span of 9 bases. Germline V gene sequence: CDR1 MNHNS, CDR2 SASEGT. Time point indicated: week 5, during vaccination. Every single dose of the vaccine, 300 ug of mutant IDH1 20-mer peptide, came with topical imiquimod. Sequenced by immunoSEQ multiplex PCR; TCRdb stores in-frame clones only, minus some. The sample records 60,000 or so clones, about 86% being singletons. The sample here was PBMCs, taken from a glioma patient whose treatment included an IDH1 peptide vaccine. The TCR comes from a woman in her forties or fifties with glioma. The chain couples TRBV6-1 to TRBJ1-4, with D hard to call. This CDR3 is CASSEFGSNEKLFF. The CDR3 DNA reads as TGTGCCAGCAGTGAATTCGGTAGCAATGAAAAACTGTTTTTT.